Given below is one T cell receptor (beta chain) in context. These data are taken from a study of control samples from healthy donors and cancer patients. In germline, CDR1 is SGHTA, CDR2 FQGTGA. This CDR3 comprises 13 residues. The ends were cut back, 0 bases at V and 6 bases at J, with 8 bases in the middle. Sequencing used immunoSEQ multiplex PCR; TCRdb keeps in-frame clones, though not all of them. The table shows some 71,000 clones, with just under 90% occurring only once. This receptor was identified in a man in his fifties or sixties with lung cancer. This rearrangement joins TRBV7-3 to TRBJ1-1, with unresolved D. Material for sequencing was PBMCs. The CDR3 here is CASSLTSDAEAFF. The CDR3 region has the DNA TGTGCCAGCAGCTTAACTTCCGACGCTGAAGCTTTCTTT.